This TCR beta chain derives from a study of blood T cell repertoires in COVID-19. Overall study: The United States, Italy and Spain supplied acute and convalescent COVID-19 samples. T cells, B-cell-depleted T cells, or PBMCs supplied cDNA or gDNA.

Per the original methods: From reference gene primer amplification, estimates of nucleated cell counts were derived. Some clones are missing from TCRdb's copy, which holds only in-frame ones; the method was immunoSEQ multiplex PCR. Clone size and the V and J calls come from that table; the DNA yielded D and trimming. The sample has 310,000 or so clones, around nine tenths seen once. The CDR3 has 16 amino acids. J gave up 2 bases and V 5 bases, and 7 bases lay outside the gene matches. Germline values: CDR1 MNHNS, CDR2 SASEGT. Sequenced material: peripheral blood. This clonotype originated in a woman in her forties or fifties with active or convalescent COVID-19. V is TRBV6-1 and J is TRBJ2-7, with 12 bases lining up with TRBD2. The DNA for the CDR3 is TGTGCCAGCAGTAAAGGACTAGCGGGACTTACCTACGAGCAGTACTTC. It codes for CASSKGLAGLTYEQYF.